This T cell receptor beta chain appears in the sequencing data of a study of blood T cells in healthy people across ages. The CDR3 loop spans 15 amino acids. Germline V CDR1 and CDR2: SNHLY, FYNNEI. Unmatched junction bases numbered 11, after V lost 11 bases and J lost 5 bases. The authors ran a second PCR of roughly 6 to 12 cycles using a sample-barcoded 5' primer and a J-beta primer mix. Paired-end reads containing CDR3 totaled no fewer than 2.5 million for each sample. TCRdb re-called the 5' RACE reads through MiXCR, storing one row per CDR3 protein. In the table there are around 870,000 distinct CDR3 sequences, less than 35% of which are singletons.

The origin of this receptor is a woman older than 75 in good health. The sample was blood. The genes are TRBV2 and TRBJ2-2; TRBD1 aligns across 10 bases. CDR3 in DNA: TGTGCCGGCCTTAGGGGACAGGGGCGTACCGGGGAGCTGTTTTTT. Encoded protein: CAGLRGQGRTGELFF.